The TCR beta chain described here comes from a study of CD8+CD57+ T cells in acquired aplastic anemia (dated by TCRdb to 2017 to 2018). Turning to the overall study: A mean of 3.2 ug of DNA, ranging from roughly 0.19 to 27.4 ug, was extracted from sorted CD4+ and CD8+ cells. CD8+CD57+ expansion was defined as a frequency above the mean frequency observed in healthy subjects.

Genomic DNA was used as template for profiling of TCR beta VDJ combinations and CDR3 sequences. An Illumina HiSeq 2000 was the platform used for TCR repertoire sequencing. Concerning the study's data processing: TRBV/TRBJ rearrangement plots, CDR3 size and DJ length profiles, and Simpson's diversity index were used to assess repertoires. The most abundant DNA sequence in the deep sequencing data was defined as the immunodominant clone. CDR3 amino acid sequences were checked for sharing across subjects and were also compared against the VDJdb database and published repertoires. In-frame beta chains were kept once TCRdb had trimmed the public reads at Q25 with fastp and called clones with MiXCR. All rows with the same CDR3 protein become a single entry with the most common DNA and genes. These V and J calls originate from TCRdb's pipeline instead of the authors' own analysis. Across this sample there are 120,000 or so distinct CDR3 sequences, with approximately 36% seen only once. About 2.6% of the sample lies in the top ten.

Patients chosen for sequencing had shown expansion of CD8+CD57+ cells by flow cytometry. All patients had severe acquired aplastic anemia diagnosed by International Study of Aplastic Anemia and Agranulocytosis and Camitta criteria. No therapy had been received by the patients at the time of blood sampling. In this study, sorted CD4+ and CD8+ T cells from the blood of healthy subjects and of severe aplastic anemia patients had their TCR repertoires deep-sequenced. In the USA, patient enrollment took place under clinicaltrials.gov protocols 00001620, 01623167, 00001397, 00071045, 00081523 and 00961064. Ficoll-Paque density gradient centrifugation was used to isolate peripheral blood mononuclear cells. Before DNA extraction, CD4+ and CD8+ T cells were sorted with FACS or magnetic beads. Study-level results and caveats: Patients and healthy controls showed no significant difference in CD8+ Simpson's diversity (P=0.060). Approximately 27 CD8+ CDR3 sequences were found in both patients and controls but appeared to be highly expressed in patients and within the immunodominant clones of the patients.

As for this clonotype: Its antigen target is currently unknown. The junction does not match germline at one end; this may be a read error.

According to the germline V gene, CDR1 reads SGHDT and CDR2 reads YYEEEE. The CDR3 goes from the cysteine to the phenylalanine over 15 residues. The kept DNA is CDR3 alone, 45 bases in frame from the first base. The sample comprised sorted CD4+, CD8+, or CD8+CD57+ T cells (not recorded which) from PBMCs. The V gene is TRBV5-6 and the J gene is TRBJ2-7, with the D assignment possibly TRBD1 or TRBD2, given 6 matching bases for each. The source is a human donor with aplastic anemia. The nucleotide sequence is given as TGTGCCGGCAGCTTGGGGGGCCGGCAGGGGAACGAGCAGTACTTC. It encodes CAGSLGGRQGNEQYF.